Included here is one TCR beta chain sequence, with context. The source of the sample is a study of blood T cell repertoires in COVID-19. The table came from immunoSEQ multiplex PCR; TCRdb's copy has only in-frame clones and leaves some out. Of about 230,000 clones detected, around 78% appear once; the ten largest clones hold just over 2.5%. From germline, CDR1 is SNHLY and CDR2 FYNNEI. This CDR3 has 13 residues. V shed 6 bases and J shed 5 bases, with 11 bases lying between them. Sequencing input: peripheral blood. This chain joins TRBV2 and TRBJ1-5, with D perhaps TRBD1 (6 bases). The receptor's source is a woman in her 70s with active or convalescent COVID-19. Written as DNA, the CDR3 is TGTGCCAGCAGGCAGGGGCCCGATCAGCCCCAGCATTTT. Translated, it gives CASRQGPDQPQHF.